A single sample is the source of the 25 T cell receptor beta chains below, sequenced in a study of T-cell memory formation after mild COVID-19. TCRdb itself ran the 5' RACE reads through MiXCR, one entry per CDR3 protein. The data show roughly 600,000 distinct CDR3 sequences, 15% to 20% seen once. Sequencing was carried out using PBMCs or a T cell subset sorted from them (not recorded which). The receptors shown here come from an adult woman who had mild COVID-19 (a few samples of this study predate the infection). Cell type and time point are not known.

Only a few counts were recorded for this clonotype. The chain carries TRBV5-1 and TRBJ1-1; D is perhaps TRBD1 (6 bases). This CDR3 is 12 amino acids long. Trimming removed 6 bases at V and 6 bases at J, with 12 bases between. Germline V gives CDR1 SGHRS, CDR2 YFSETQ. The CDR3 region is CASKGESAEAFF. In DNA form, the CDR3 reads TGCGCCAGCAAGGGGGAGTCCGCTGAAGCTTTCTTT.

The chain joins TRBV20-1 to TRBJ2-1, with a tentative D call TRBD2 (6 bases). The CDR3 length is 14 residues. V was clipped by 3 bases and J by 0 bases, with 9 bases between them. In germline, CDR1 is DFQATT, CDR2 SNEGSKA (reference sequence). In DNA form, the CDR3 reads TGCAGTGCTAGGTCCGGGAGCTCCTACAATGAGCAGTTCTTC. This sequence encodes CSARSGSSYNEQFF.

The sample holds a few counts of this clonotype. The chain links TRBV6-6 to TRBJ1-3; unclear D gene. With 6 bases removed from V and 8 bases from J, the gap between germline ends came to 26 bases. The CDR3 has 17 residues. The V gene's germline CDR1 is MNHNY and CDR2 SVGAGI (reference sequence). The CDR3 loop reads CASSRNGPASPPHTIYF. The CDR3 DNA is TGTGCCAGCAGCCGAAACGGACCGGCTTCTCCGCCCCACACCATATATTTT.

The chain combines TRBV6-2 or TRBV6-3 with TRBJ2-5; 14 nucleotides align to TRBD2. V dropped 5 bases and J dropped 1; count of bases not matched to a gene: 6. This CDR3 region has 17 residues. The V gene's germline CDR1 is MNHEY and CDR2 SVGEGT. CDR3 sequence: CASSRGLAGGRQETQYF. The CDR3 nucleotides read TGTGCCAGCAGTCGAGGACTAGCGGGGGGCCGCCAAGAGACCCAGTACTTC.

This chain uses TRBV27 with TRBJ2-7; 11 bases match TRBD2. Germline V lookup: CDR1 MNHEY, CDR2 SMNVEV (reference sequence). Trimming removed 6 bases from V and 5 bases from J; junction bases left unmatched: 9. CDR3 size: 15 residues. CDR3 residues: CASSRTSGSMNEQYF. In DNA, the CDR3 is TGTGCCAGCAGCCGAACTAGCGGGAGCATGAACGAGCAGTACTTC.

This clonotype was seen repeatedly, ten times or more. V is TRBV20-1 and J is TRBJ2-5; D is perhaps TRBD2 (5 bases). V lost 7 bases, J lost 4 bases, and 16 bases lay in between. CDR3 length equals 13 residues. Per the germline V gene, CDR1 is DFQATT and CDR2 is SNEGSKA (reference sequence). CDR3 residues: CSVETGVAETQYF. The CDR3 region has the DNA TGCAGTGTTGAGACCGGGGTGGCAGAGACCCAGTACTTC.

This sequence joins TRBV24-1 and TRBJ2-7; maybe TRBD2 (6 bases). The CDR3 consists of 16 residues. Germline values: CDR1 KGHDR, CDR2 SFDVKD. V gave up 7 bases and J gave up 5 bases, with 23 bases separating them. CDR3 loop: CATSSTVGGSLDEQYF. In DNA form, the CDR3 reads TGTGCCACCAGCTCCACAGTGGGGGGAAGTCTCGACGAGCAGTACTTC.

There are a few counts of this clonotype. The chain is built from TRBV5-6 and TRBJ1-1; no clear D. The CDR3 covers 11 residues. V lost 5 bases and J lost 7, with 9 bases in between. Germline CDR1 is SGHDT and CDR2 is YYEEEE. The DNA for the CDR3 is TGTGCCAGCAGACTGGCCGGTGAAGCTTTCTTT. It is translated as CASRLAGEAFF.

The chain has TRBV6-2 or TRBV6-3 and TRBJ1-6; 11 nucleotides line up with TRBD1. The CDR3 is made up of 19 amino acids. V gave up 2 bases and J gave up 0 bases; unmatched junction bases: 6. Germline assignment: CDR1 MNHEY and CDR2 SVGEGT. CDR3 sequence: CASSYPWTGGISYNSPLHF. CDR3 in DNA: TGTGCCAGCAGTTACCCCTGGACAGGGGGCATCTCCTATAATTCACCCCTCCACTTT.

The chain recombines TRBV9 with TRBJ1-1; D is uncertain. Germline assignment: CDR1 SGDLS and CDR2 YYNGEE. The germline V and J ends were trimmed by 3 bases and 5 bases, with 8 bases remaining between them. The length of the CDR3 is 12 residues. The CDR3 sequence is CASSGPRTEAFF. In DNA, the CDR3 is TGTGCCAGCAGCGGCCCGCGGACTGAAGCTTTCTTT. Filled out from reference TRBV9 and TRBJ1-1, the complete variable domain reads DSGVTQTPKHLITATGQRVTLRCSPRSGDLSVYWYQQSLDQGLQFLIQYYNGEERAKGNILERFSAQQFPDLHSELNLSSLELGDSALYFCASSGPRTEAFFGQGTRLTVV.

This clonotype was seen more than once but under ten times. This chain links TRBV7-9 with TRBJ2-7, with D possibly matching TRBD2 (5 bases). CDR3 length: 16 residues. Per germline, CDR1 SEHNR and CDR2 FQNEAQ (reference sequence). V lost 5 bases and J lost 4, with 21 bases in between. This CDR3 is CASSEGTRSLEYEQYF. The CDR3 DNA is TGTGCCAGCAGCGAGGGCACTAGATCCCTCGAATACGAGCAGTACTTC.

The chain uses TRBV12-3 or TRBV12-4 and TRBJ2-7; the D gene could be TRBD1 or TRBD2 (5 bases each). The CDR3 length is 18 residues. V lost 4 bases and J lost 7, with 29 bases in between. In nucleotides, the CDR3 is TGTGCCAGCAGTTACCCACCGACCGGGACCGACATGTTCTGGGAGCAGTACTTC. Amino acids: CASSYPPTGTDMFWEQYF.

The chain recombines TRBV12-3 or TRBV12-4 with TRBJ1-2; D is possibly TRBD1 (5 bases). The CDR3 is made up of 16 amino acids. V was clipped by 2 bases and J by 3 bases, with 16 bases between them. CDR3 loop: CASSLTGGGTDYGYTF. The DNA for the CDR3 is TGTGCCAGCAGTTTAACGGGTGGGGGTACCGACTATGGCTACACCTTC.

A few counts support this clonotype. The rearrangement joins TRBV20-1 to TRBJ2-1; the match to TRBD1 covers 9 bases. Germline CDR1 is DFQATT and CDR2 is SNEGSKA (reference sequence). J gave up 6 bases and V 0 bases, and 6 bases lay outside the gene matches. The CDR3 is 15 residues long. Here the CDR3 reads CSARDGTGSSNEQFF. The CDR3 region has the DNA TGCAGTGCTAGAGACGGGACAGGGTCTTCCAATGAGCAGTTCTTC.

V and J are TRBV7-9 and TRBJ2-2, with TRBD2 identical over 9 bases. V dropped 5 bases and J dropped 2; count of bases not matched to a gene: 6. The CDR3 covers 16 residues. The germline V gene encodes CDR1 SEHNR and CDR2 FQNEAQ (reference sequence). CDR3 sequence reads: CASSLFSGRNTGELFF. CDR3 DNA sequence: TGTGCCAGCAGCCTATTTAGCGGGAGAAACACCGGGGAGCTGTTTTTT.

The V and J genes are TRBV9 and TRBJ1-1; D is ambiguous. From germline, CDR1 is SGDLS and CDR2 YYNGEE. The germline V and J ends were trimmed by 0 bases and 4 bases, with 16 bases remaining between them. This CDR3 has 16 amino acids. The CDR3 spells CASSVADVGPGTEAFF. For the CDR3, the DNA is TGTGCCAGCAGCGTAGCAGATGTCGGCCCGGGCACTGAAGCTTTCTTT.

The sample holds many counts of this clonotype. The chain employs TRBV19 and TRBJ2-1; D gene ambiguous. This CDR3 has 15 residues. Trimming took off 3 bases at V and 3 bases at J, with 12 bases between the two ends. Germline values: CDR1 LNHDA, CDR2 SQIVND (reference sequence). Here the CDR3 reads CASSIPQKFYNEQFF. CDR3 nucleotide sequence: TGTGCCAGTAGTATCCCCCAGAAGTTCTACAATGAGCAGTTCTTC.

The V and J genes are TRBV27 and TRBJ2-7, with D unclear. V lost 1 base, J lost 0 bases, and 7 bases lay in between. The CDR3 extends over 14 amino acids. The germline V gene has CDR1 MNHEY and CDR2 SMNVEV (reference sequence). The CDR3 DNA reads TGTGCCAGCAGTTTATGGCGATTCTCCTACGAGCAGTACTTC. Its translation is CASSLWRFSYEQYF.

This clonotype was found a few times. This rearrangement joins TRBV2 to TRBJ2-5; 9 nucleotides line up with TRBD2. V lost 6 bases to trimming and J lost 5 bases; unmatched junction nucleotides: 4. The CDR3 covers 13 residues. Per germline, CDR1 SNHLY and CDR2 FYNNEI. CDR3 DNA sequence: TGTGCCAGCAGATCGGGACTAGCTGAGACCCAGTACTTC. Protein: CASRSGLAETQYF.

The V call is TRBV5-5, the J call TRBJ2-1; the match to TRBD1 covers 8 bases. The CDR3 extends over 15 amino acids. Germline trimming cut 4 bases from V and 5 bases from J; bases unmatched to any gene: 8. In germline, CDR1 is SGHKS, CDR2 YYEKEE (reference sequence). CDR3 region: CASSIRTGLDNEQFF. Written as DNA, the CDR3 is TGTGCCAGCAGCATCCGGACAGGGCTGGACAATGAGCAGTTCTTC.

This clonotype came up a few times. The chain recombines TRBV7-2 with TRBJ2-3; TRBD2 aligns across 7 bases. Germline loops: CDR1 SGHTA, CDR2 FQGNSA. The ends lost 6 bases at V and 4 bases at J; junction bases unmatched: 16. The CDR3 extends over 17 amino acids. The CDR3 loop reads CASSFYLAEHGSDTQYF. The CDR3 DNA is TGTGCCAGCAGTTTCTATCTAGCGGAGCATGGCTCAGATACGCAGTATTTT.

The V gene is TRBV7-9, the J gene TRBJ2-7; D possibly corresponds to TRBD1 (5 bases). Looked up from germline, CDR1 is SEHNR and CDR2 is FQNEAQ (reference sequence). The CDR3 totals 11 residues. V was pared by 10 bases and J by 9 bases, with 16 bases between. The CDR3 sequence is CAISRQLAQYF. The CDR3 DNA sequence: TGTGCCATCAGTCGACAGTTGGCGCAGTACTTC.

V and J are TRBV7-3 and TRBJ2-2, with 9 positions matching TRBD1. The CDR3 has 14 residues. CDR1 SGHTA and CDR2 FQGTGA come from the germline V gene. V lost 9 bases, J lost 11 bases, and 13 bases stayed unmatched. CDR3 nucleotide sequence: TGTGCCAGGAGCCCGACAGGGGGAAGTCGAGAGCTGTTTTTT. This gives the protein CARSPTGGSRELFF.

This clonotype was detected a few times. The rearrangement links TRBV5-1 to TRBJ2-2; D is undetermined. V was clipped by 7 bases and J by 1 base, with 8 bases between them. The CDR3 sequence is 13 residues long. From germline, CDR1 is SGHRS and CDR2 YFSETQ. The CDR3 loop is CASRAGNTGELFF. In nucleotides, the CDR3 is TGCGCCAGCCGAGCAGGGAACACCGGGGAGCTGTTTTTT.

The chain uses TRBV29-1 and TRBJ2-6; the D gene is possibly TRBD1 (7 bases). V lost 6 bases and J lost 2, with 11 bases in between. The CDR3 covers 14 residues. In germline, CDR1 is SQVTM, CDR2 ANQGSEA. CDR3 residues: CSVAGQTGANVLTF. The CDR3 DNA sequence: TGCAGCGTGGCGGGACAGACTGGGGCCAACGTCCTGACTTTC.